The TCR beta chain under discussion was sequenced for a study of a mutant IDH1 vaccine in newly diagnosed glioma. Study summary: Those enrolled had earlier been treated with radiotherapy, temozolomide, or both, mostly both.

Data came from immunoSEQ multiplex PCR; TCRdb stores just in-frame clones and leaves some out. The sample lists fewer than 70,000 clones; roughly 90% were seen once. Remarks on this clone: What it binds is not known.

Germline CDR1 SGDLS, CDR2 YYNGEE. The CDR3 has 15 residues. V shed 2 bases and J shed 4 bases, with 12 bases lying between them. Time point denoted: week 11, during vaccination. The content of each vaccine dose was 300 ug of mutant IDH1 20-mer peptide, and topical imiquimod accompanied it. Study conclusions and caveats: Apparently unrelated to pseudoprogression were changes in the top peripheral T cell clonotypes.

This receptor was taken from a man in his forties or fifties with glioma. The specimen comprised PBMCs, sampled from a glioma patient whose treatment included an IDH1 peptide vaccine. This rearrangement joins TRBV9 to TRBJ2-2; D possibly corresponds to TRBD2 (6 bases). CDR3 bases: TGTGCCAGCAGCGTCCAGACAGCGGGCACCGGGGAGCTGTTTTTT. It is translated as CASSVQTAGTGELFF.